The 20 T cell receptor beta chains below come from one sample, sequenced in a study of T cell responses to AZD1222 COVID-19 vaccine. Data came from immunoSEQ multiplex PCR; TCRdb stores just in-frame clones and leaves some out. The table has more than 11,000 clones, less than 85% seen once. Sequences were derived from peripheral blood, sampled 28 days after the second AZD1222 dose. The receptors shown here come from an adult who received the AZD1222 COVID-19 vaccine.

This sequence joins TRBV4-2 and TRBJ1-6; no definite D call. Germline values: CDR1 LGHNA, CDR2 YNFKEQ. Trimming cost V 0 bases and J 7 bases, with 13 bases left between them. This CDR3 spans 16 amino acids. The chain's CDR3 is CASSQENRRENSPLHF. In nucleotides, the CDR3 is TGTGCCAGCAGCCAAGAAAACAGACGGGAGAATTCACCCCTCCACTTT.

CDR3 protein: CASSILQGAHGELFF. In nucleotides, the CDR3 is TGTGCCAGCAGTATACTACAGGGGGCACACGGGGAGCTGTTTTTT. The chain is built from TRBV27 and TRBJ2-2, with TRBD1 identical over 9 bases. CDR3 length: 15 residues. Germline loops: CDR1 MNHEY, CDR2 SMNVEV (reference sequence). V lost 5 bases to trimming and J lost 7 bases; unmatched junction nucleotides: 8.

The chain is built from TRBV27 and TRBJ1-6; 7 bases match TRBD1. CDR1 is MNHEY, CDR2 SMNVEV, per germline (reference sequence). The CDR3 has 14 amino acids. Losses at the gene ends were 5 bases for V and 14 bases for J; bases not matched to a gene: 12. DNA for the CDR3: TGTGCCAGCAGTCCCCGACAGGGACTTACGGCCCTCCACTTT. As protein: CASSPRQGLTALHF.

J is TRBJ2-5 and V is TRBV9; D is possibly TRBD1 or TRBD2 (5 bases each). The CDR3 spans 17 residues. V was trimmed by 3 bases and J by 5 bases, leaving 23 bases between them. The germline CDR1 and CDR2 sequences are SGDLS and YYNGEE. The CDR3 nucleotides are TGTGCCAGCAGCGCCTTCGGGGCCAGGGCTGGCCGGGAGACCCAGTACTTC. It is translated as CASSAFGARAGRETQYF.

The rearrangement links TRBV5-1 to TRBJ1-6, with D maybe TRBD1 (6 bases). Germline CDR1 SGHRS, CDR2 YFSETQ. V shed 0 bases and J shed 5 bases, with 12 bases lying between them. This CDR3 is built from 16 residues. CDR3 sequence: CASSLAVGQNNSPLHF. The CDR3 bases are TGCGCCAGCAGCTTGGCCGTGGGACAAAATAATTCACCCCTCCACTTT.

V and J are TRBV28 and TRBJ1-2, with D perhaps TRBD1 (5 bases). Deletions cut 6 bases from V and 4 bases from J, with 15 bases between. This CDR3 comprises 14 residues. Germline CDR1 reads MDHEN; CDR2 reads SYDVKM. The CDR3 reads CASRERGYFYGYTF. CDR3 DNA: TGTGCCAGCAGAGAAAGGGGTTACTTCTATGGCTACACCTTC.

This clone is categorized as medium-sized. The rearrangement links TRBV29-1 to TRBJ1-1; the D is unclear. Deletions cut 3 bases from V and 2 bases from J, with 10 bases between. The germline CDR1 and CDR2 sequences are SQVTM and ANQGSEA. There are 13 residues in the CDR3. The chain's CDR3 is CSVDMSANTEAFF. Written as DNA, the CDR3 is TGCAGCGTTGATATGTCAGCTAACACTGAAGCTTTCTTT.

This sequence joins TRBV3-1 (or the pseudogene TRBV3-2) and TRBJ1-2; D is ambiguous. Germline V gene data show CDR1 as LGHDT and CDR2 as YNNKEL (reference sequence). This CDR3 is 13 amino acids long. Between the trimmed V and J ends, which lost 0 bases and 7 bases, there was a span of 9 bases. CDR3 sequence: CASSQDSRSGYTF. As DNA, the CDR3 is TGTGCCAGCAGCCAAGATTCCCGGTCTGGCTACACCTTC.

This rearrangement joins TRBV6-2 or TRBV6-3 to TRBJ2-7, with 8 bases fitting TRBD2. The CDR3 covers 14 residues. J was trimmed by 2 bases and V by 0 bases; bases with no gene match: 0. Germline-derived CDR1 and CDR2 are MNHEY and SVGEGT. Here the CDR3 reads CASSYSTSAYEQYF. In DNA, the CDR3 is TGTGCCAGCAGTTACTCGACTAGCGCCTACGAGCAGTACTTC.

This clone was recorded only once. This rearrangement joins TRBV2 to TRBJ2-7; 7 nucleotides line up with TRBD1. Germline assignment: CDR1 SNHLY and CDR2 FYNNEI. The J segment lost 0 bases and the V segment lost 4 bases, leaving 6 bases of the junction unmatched. This CDR3 contains 15 residues. The CDR3 DNA is TGTGCCAGCAGTGCGACAGGGATAAGCTCCTACGAGCAGTACTTC. Amino acids: CASSATGISSYEQYF.

The rearrangement links TRBV5-4 to TRBJ2-2, with no clear D. The CDR3 is made up of 12 amino acids. Germline CDR1 and CDR2: SGHNT and YYREEE (reference sequence). The V and J ends lost 0 bases and 6 bases respectively, with 3 bases between them. The CDR3 spells CASSLGSGELFF. CDR3 sequence (DNA): TGTGCCAGCAGCTTGGGATCCGGGGAGCTGTTTTTT.

The genes are TRBV5-1 and TRBJ2-7; tentatively, D is TRBD2 (6 bases). The CDR3 loop spans 14 amino acids. The V gene lost 4 bases and the J gene lost 0 bases, with 11 bases spanning the gap. From germline, CDR1 is SGHRS and CDR2 YFSETQ. This chain's CDR3 is CASSIKGGSYEQYF. For the CDR3, the DNA is TGCGCCAGCAGCATCAAGGGAGGCTCCTACGAGCAGTACTTC.

The chain links TRBV7-8 to TRBJ2-7; no clear D. The length of the CDR3 is 12 residues. V lost 5 bases and J lost 5, with 10 bases in between. Germline loops: CDR1 SGHVS, CDR2 FQNEAQ. The CDR3 sequence: CASSTSIHEQYF. CDR3 DNA sequence: TGTGCCAGCAGCACATCGATCCACGAGCAGTACTTC.

In its sample, this clone was seen once. V usage is TRBV9 and J usage is TRBJ1-5; D is uncertain. Germline CDR1 SGDLS, CDR2 YYNGEE. The ends were cut back, 2 bases at V and 0 bases at J, with 15 bases in the middle. The CDR3 is 17 amino acids. The CDR3 region is CASSVGGSLSSNQPQHF. CDR3 bases: TGTGCCAGCAGCGTCGGCGGAAGCTTAAGTAGCAATCAGCCCCAGCATTTT.

This clone was detected once. The rearrangement joins TRBV10-3 to TRBJ2-3; no firm D call. The CDR3 extends over 14 amino acids. The germline V and J ends were trimmed by 0 bases and 6 bases, with 10 bases remaining between them. The germline CDR1 and CDR2 sequences are ENHRY and SYGVKD. CDR3 protein: CAISESTWVDTQYF. CDR3 DNA: TGTGCCATCAGTGAGTCGACGTGGGTGGATACGCAGTATTTT.

This sequence joins TRBV5-1 and TRBJ2-5; 8 bases map to TRBD2. Looked up from germline, CDR1 is SGHRS and CDR2 is YFSETQ. J lost 4 bases, V lost 0 bases, and 2 bases had no gene match. The CDR3 runs to 14 residues. The CDR3 loop reads CASSLGTSGETQYF. Written as DNA, the CDR3 is TGCGCCAGCAGCTTGGGTACTAGCGGAGAGACCCAGTACTTC. Full variable domain (outside the CDR3, taken from reference TRBV5-1 and TRBJ2-5): KAGVTQTPRYLIKTRGQQVTLSCSPISGHRSVSWYQQTPGQGLQFLFEYFSETQRNKGNFPGRFSGRQFSNSRSEMNVSTLELGDSALYLCASSLGTSGETQYFGPGTRLLVL.

The V gene is TRBV18, the J gene TRBJ1-1; possible D gene TRBD1, 6 bases. The V gene lost 6 bases and the J gene lost 0 bases, with 11 bases spanning the gap. Germline V gene sequence: CDR1 KGHSH, CDR2 LQKENI. The CDR3 totals 14 residues. CDR3 nucleotide sequence: TGTGCCAGCTCCTTCGGACAGCTGAACACTGAAGCTTTCTTT. Translated: CASSFGQLNTEAFF.

The sample holds a few counts of this clone. V is TRBV2 and J is TRBJ2-5; D not certain. The CDR3 has 13 residues. In germline, CDR1 is SNHLY, CDR2 FYNNEI. V was clipped by 5 bases and J by 4 bases, with 11 bases between them. CDR3 region: CASSLRERETQYF. Written as DNA, the CDR3 is TGTGCCAGCAGTCTAAGGGAACGAGAGACCCAGTACTTC.

V usage is TRBV19 and J usage is TRBJ2-2; 9 positions match TRBD2. The germline V gene encodes CDR1 LNHDA and CDR2 SQIVND (reference sequence). The CDR3 spans 15 residues. V lost 3 bases to trimming and J lost 3 bases; unmatched junction nucleotides: 2. The CDR3 here is CASSILAGYTGELFF. The CDR3 DNA is TGTGCCAGTAGTATTCTAGCGGGATACACCGGGGAGCTGTTTTTT.

The genes are TRBV28 and TRBJ2-5; D is uncertain. The ends were cut back, 5 bases at V and 5 bases at J, with 6 bases in the middle. CDR3 size: 11 residues. Germline V gene sequence: CDR1 MDHEN, CDR2 SYDVKM. The CDR3 DNA reads as TGTGCCAGCAGTCCCTCGGAGACCCAGTACTTC. This encodes CASSPSETQYF. Supplemented by reference TRBV28 and TRBJ2-5, the full variable domain reads DVKVTQSSRYLVKRTGEKVFLECVQDMDHENMFWYRQDPGLGLRLIYFSYDVKMKEKGDIPEGYSVSREKKERFSLILESASTNQTSMYLCASSPSETQYFGPGTRLLVL.